Presented here are 18 T cell receptor beta chains from one specimen sequenced in a study of blood T cell repertoires in COVID-19. Sequencing used immunoSEQ multiplex PCR; TCRdb keeps in-frame clones, though not all of them. The top ten clones hold 4.9% of a sample with 90,000 to 120,000 clones, around 89% of them seen once. Sequencing was done on a sample of peripheral blood. These receptors were obtained from a man between 40 and 49 years old with active or convalescent COVID-19.

The chain recombines TRBV24-1 with TRBJ2-7, with TRBD1 matching over 8 bases. The CDR3 sequence is 15 residues long. V lost 4 bases to trimming and J lost 3 bases; unmatched junction nucleotides: 7. Germline V CDR1 and CDR2: KGHDR, SFDVKD. CDR3 nucleotide sequence: TGTGCCACCAGTGACCACAGGGGGGACATCTACGAGCAGTACTTC. This gives the protein CATSDHRGDIYEQYF.

This sequence joins TRBV30 and TRBJ1-1, with 8 positions matching TRBD1. The V and J ends lost 4 bases and 5 bases, in that order; junction bases with no gene match: 6. Germline lookup yields CDR1 GTSNPN and CDR2 SVGIG (reference sequence). This CDR3 spans 13 amino acids. The CDR3 protein is CAWKDRGGTEAFF. The CDR3, as DNA: TGTGCCTGGAAAGACAGGGGTGGGACTGAAGCTTTCTTT.

The rearrangement joins TRBV27 to TRBJ2-7, with D unclear. Germline V gene lookup returns CDR1 MNHEY and CDR2 SMNVEV (reference sequence). This CDR3 contains 16 residues. The V gene lost 1 base and the J gene lost 7 bases, with 20 bases spanning the gap. In DNA, the CDR3 is TGTGCCAGCAGTTTATTACCTCTCACCCCGCCGCGGGAGCAGTACTTC. It translates to CASSLLPLTPPREQYF.

This chain uses TRBV7-2 with TRBJ2-3; 7 bases agree with TRBD1. V dropped 1 base and J dropped 3; count of bases not matched to a gene: 1. This CDR3 is built from 14 residues. Germline-derived CDR1 and CDR2 are SGHTA and FQGNSA. CDR3 in DNA: TGTGCCAGCAGCTTAGTGGGACAGACAGATACGCAGTATTTT. Its protein product is CASSLVGQTDTQYF.

The chain uses TRBV19 and TRBJ1-5, with D uncertain. The CDR3 sequence is 13 residues long. Germline V gives CDR1 LNHDA, CDR2 SQIVND (reference sequence). V lost 9 bases to trimming and J lost 3 bases, with 12 bases between them. CDR3 protein: CASKAQDNQPQHF. CDR3 DNA sequence: TGTGCCAGCAAGGCGCAGGACAATCAGCCCCAGCATTTT.

V is TRBV28 and J is TRBJ1-2; 7 nucleotides line up with TRBD1. CDR1 is MDHEN, CDR2 SYDVKM, per germline. V lost 4 bases to trimming and J lost 4 bases; unmatched junction nucleotides: 6. The CDR3 consists of 14 residues. CDR3 coding DNA: TGTGCCAGCAGTTCCGGGCAGGGGGTCTATGGCTACACCTTC. Translation gives CASSSGQGVYGYTF.

The gene calls are TRBV7-2 and TRBJ2-7; 10 bases match TRBD2. The CDR3 is 15 residues long. Germline trimming cut 5 bases from V and 6 bases from J; bases unmatched to any gene: 10. Germline V gene data show CDR1 as SGHTA and CDR2 as FQGNSA. The CDR3 sequence: CASSAAGTSVREQYF. The CDR3 region has the DNA TGTGCCAGCAGCGCCGCCGGGACTAGCGTACGCGAGCAGTACTTC.

The V gene is TRBV2, the J gene TRBJ1-5; 7 bases map to TRBD1. The germline V gene encodes CDR1 SNHLY and CDR2 FYNNEI. The CDR3 consists of 13 residues. The junction had 5 bases not matched to a gene; V was cut back by 3 bases and J by 9 bases. Here the CDR3 reads CASSEAGGWPQHF. CDR3 nucleotides: TGTGCCAGCAGTGAGGCAGGGGGATGGCCCCAGCATTTT.

This chain links TRBV5-5 with TRBJ2-7, with D uncertain. Trimming removed 0 bases at V and 5 bases at J, with 9 bases between. The CDR3 spans 13 residues. CDR1 is SGHKS, CDR2 YYEKEE, per germline (reference sequence). CDR3 residues: CASSLVGVNEQYF. The CDR3 nucleotides are TGTGCCAGCAGCTTGGTAGGAGTAAACGAGCAGTACTTC.

This clone was seen only a few times. The chain has TRBV9 and TRBJ1-1; 9 positions agree with TRBD1. CDR1 is SGDLS and CDR2 is YYNGEE in the germline V gene. The CDR3 length is 15 residues. V lost 2 bases and J lost 10; bases outside the gene matches: 12. CDR3 DNA: TGTGCCAGCAGCGTGGGGATTGGACAGGGGAATGTAGCTTTCTTT. Translating it yields CASSVGIGQGNVAFF.

This chain joins TRBV15 and TRBJ1-6; D is uncertain. This CDR3 region has 15 residues. Trimming shortened V by 2 bases and J by 8 bases, and 13 bases separated the two germline ends. Per the germline V gene, CDR1 is LNHNV and CDR2 is YYDKDF (reference sequence). CDR3 loop: CATSRTQTFDSPLHF. As DNA, the CDR3 is TGTGCCACCAGCAGAACACAGACGTTCGATTCACCCCTCCACTTT.

V usage is TRBV9 and J usage is TRBJ2-5; TRBD1 aligns across 10 bases. J lost 1 base, V lost 4 bases, and 4 bases had no gene match. The CDR3 is 15 residues long. Germline CDR1 is SGDLS and CDR2 is YYNGEE. The CDR3 DNA sequence: TGTGCCAGCAGCAGGGGACAGGGGTCCCAAGAGACCCAGTACTTC. It specifies CASSRGQGSQETQYF.

The chain carries TRBV19 and TRBJ2-2, with D perhaps TRBD2 (6 bases). This CDR3 has 15 amino acids. Trimming left V 1 base short and J 6 bases short, with 12 bases between. The V gene's germline CDR1 is LNHDA and CDR2 SQIVND (reference sequence). CDR3 region: CASSIGAGGAGELFF. Written as DNA, the CDR3 is TGTGCCAGTAGTATAGGGGCAGGAGGGGCCGGGGAGCTGTTTTTT.

The chain links TRBV5-1 to TRBJ1-4; no reliable D call. Between the trimmed V and J ends, which lost 4 bases and 4 bases, there was a span of 11 bases. Per germline, CDR1 SGHRS and CDR2 YFSETQ. CDR3 length: 14 residues. In DNA form, the CDR3 reads TGCGCCAGCAGCGGCGCTGGAGGTAATGAAAAACTGTTTTTT. It translates to CASSGAGGNEKLFF.

The chain uses TRBV27 and TRBJ2-7; tentatively, D is TRBD1 (6 bases). V was clipped by 5 bases and J by 0 bases, with 14 bases between them. In germline, CDR1 is MNHEY, CDR2 SMNVEV (reference sequence). The CDR3 is made up of 15 amino acids. The CDR3 nucleotides read TGTGCCAGCAGTACGCTCAGGGGTTCCTCCTACGAGCAGTACTTC. Its protein product is CASSTLRGSSYEQYF.

The V gene is TRBV6-1, the J gene TRBJ2-5, with a tentative D call TRBD2 (6 bases). The germline CDR1 and CDR2 sequences are MNHNS and SASEGT. Trimming pared 2 bases from V and 4 bases from J, leaving 14 bases between. The CDR3 runs 15 residues. The CDR3 sequence: CASSEWAGRGETQYF. The CDR3 nucleotides are TGTGCCAGCAGTGAATGGGCCGGGAGAGGAGAGACCCAGTACTTC.

The chain couples TRBV4-3 to TRBJ2-3; TRBD2 matches 8 bases. With 1 base clipped from V and 2 bases from J, the junction kept 5 bases outside the gene matches. CDR3 length: 16 residues. Germline values: CDR1 LGHNA, CDR2 YSLEER. This chain's CDR3 is CASSQGTGGLTDTQYF. In DNA, the CDR3 is TGCGCCAGCAGCCAAGGGACGGGAGGGCTCACAGATACGCAGTATTTT.

In this sample, this clone turned up a few times. The rearrangement links TRBV7-8 to TRBJ1-6; 7 bases are shared with TRBD1. Per germline, CDR1 SGHVS and CDR2 FQNEAQ. V trimming: 1 base; J trimming: 7 bases; junction bases outside the gene matches: 4. The CDR3 is 15 residues long. CDR3: CASSLDIQGNSPLHF. The CDR3, as DNA: TGTGCCAGCAGCTTAGATATACAGGGGAATTCACCCCTCCACTTT. The variable domain in full, completed from reference TRBV7-8 and TRBJ1-6, reads GAGVSQSPRYKVAKRGQDVALRCDPISGHVSLFWYQQALGQGPEFLTYFQNEAQLDKSGLPSDRFFAERPEGSVSTLKIQRTQQEDSAVYLCASSLDIQGNSPLHFGNGTRLTVT.